This T cell receptor beta chain was obtained from a study of blood T cell repertoires in COVID-19. The V end lost 0 bases, the J end lost 0 bases, and 9 bases lay between the germline ends. CDR1 and CDR2 (germline): SGHKS, YYEKEE (reference sequence). The CDR3 spans 15 residues. Original analysis: Reference gene primer amplification gave nucleated cell count estimates. TCRdb keeps only in-frame clones here, not all; method: immunoSEQ multiplex PCR. Clone size and the V and J calls come from that table; the DNA yielded D and trimming. The sample consists of 140,000 or so clones, approximately 73% of them appearing once.

The V call is TRBV5-5, the J call TRBJ1-1; a weak D match, TRBD1 (5 bases). What was sequenced was peripheral blood. This receptor was identified in a man between 60 and 75 years old with acute or convalescent COVID-19. CDR3 residues: CASSLAAGMNTEAFF. Written as DNA, the CDR3 is TGTGCCAGCAGCTTGGCCGCAGGGATGAACACTGAAGCTTTCTTT.